One and the same sample provided the 20 T cell receptor beta chains below, sequenced in a study of T cell repertoires in cytomegalovirus infection. Via MiXCR, TCRdb re-called the reads, giving one row per CDR3 protein. The table lists approximately 260,000 distinct CDR3 sequences, less than 25% of them singletons. These receptors' targets are unknown. This specimen consisted of cultured PBMCs, obtained from culture after CMV antigen stimulation. Receptors originate from a human donor in good health (CMV status not recorded). Some clones in this sample may be carry-over from other donors' samples.

This clonotype was recorded a few times. In DNA form, the CDR3 reads TGTGCCAGCAGTTTCTATCAGCGGGAGCGGGATACGCAGTATTTT. It is translated as CASSFYQRERDTQYF. The V and J genes are TRBV12-3 or TRBV12-4 and TRBJ2-3; 8 positions agree with TRBD2. V was pared by 3 bases and J by 6 bases, with 8 bases of the junction left unmatched. This CDR3 has 15 amino acids.

J is TRBJ2-3 and V is TRBV11-3, with D tentatively TRBD2 (6 bases). Germline V gene sequence: CDR1 SGHNT, CDR2 YENEEA. CDR3 length: 13 amino acids. V dropped 10 bases and J dropped 0 bases, with 11 bases sitting between them. In DNA form, the CDR3 reads TGTGCCACCGCGGGATCTAGCACAGATACGCAGTATTTT. Translated, it gives CATAGSSTDTQYF.

This clonotype was observed a handful of times. Written as DNA, the CDR3 is TGCGCCAGCAGCTTGTCGTCCGAGCAGTACTTC. This gives the protein CASSLSSEQYF. This chain links TRBV5-1 with TRBJ2-7; D not certain. Germline V gene lookup returns CDR1 SGHRS and CDR2 YFSETQ. V dropped 1 base and J dropped 6 bases, with 5 bases sitting between them. CDR3 length equals 11 residues.

The chain joins TRBV20-1 to TRBJ2-2, with D perhaps TRBD1 (6 bases). Germline CDR1 and CDR2: DFQATT and SNEGSKA (reference sequence). This CDR3 comprises 14 residues. V was trimmed by 2 bases and J by 2 bases, leaving 9 bases between them. The chain's CDR3 is CSARQGYNTGELFF. The CDR3 nucleotides are TGCAGTGCTAGACAGGGGTACAACACCGGGGAGCTGTTTTTT.

There are many counts of this clonotype. This chain joins TRBV11-2 and TRBJ2-6; D gene uncertain. V shed 5 bases and J shed 13 bases, with 15 bases lying between them. CDR1 is SGHAT, CDR2 FQNNGV, per germline. The CDR3 is 13 residues long. The CDR3 loop reads CASSDPAPGVLTF. CDR3 nucleotides: TGTGCCAGCAGCGACCCTGCCCCTGGGGTCCTGACTTTC.

The chain combines TRBV5-1 with TRBJ1-2; no clear D gene. Trimming took off 1 base at V and 4 bases at J, with 11 bases between the two ends. The CDR3 runs to 14 residues. Germline V gives CDR1 SGHRS, CDR2 YFSETQ. CDR3 protein: CASSLRGSSYGYTF. Written as DNA, the CDR3 is TGCGCCAGCAGCTTGCGGGGTTCGAGCTATGGCTACACCTTC.

The sample holds many counts of this clonotype. This chain uses TRBV7-8 with TRBJ2-3; the match to TRBD2 covers 14 bases. Germline V gives CDR1 SGHVS, CDR2 FQNEAQ. The CDR3 extends over 16 amino acids. Unmatched junction bases numbered 3, after V lost 1 base and J lost 6 bases. The CDR3 sequence is CASSLGLAGGLDTQYF. CDR3 in DNA: TGTGCCAGCAGCTTAGGACTAGCGGGAGGGTTGGATACGCAGTATTTT.

The chain recombines TRBV7-9 with TRBJ2-3; D may be TRBD2 (6 bases). This CDR3 has 15 residues. The V gene's germline CDR1 is SEHNR and CDR2 FQNEAQ (reference sequence). The V and J ends lost 5 bases and 2 bases respectively, with 14 bases between them. CDR3 loop: CASSPSGRDTDTQYF. The DNA of the CDR3 is TGTGCCAGCAGCCCGTCGGGGCGGGACACAGATACGCAGTATTTT.

This CDR3 reads CASTLGQGYTEAFF. The CDR3 DNA sequence: TGTGCCAGCACCCTGGGACAGGGGTACACTGAAGCTTTCTTT. This sequence joins TRBV5-3 and TRBJ1-1; 10 positions agree with TRBD1. TRBV5-3 is classed as an ORF, of uncertain function. The J segment lost 3 bases and the V segment lost 8 bases, leaving 7 bases of the junction unmatched. CDR3 length: 14 residues.

The CDR3, as DNA: TGCGCCAGCAGCCAAGCCCTGGGGATGAACACTGAAGCTTTCTTT. Translation: CASSQALGMNTEAFF. The chain couples TRBV4-3 to TRBJ1-1, with no clear D. The CDR3 is 15 residues long. The germline gives CDR1 LGHNA, CDR2 YSLEER. V was clipped by 1 base and J by 0 bases, with 9 bases between them.

This clonotype was detected a few times. The chain links TRBV7-8 to TRBJ2-7; D possibly matches TRBD1 or TRBD2 (5 bases each). V shed 5 bases and J shed 3 bases, with 20 bases lying between them. Looked up from germline, CDR1 is SGHVS and CDR2 is FQNEAQ. This CDR3 has 16 amino acids. CDR3 sequence: CASSEGSGTSVYEQYF. The CDR3 bases are TGTGCCAGCAGCGAAGGGTCGGGGACCTCGGTCTACGAGCAGTACTTC.

V gene TRBV6-2 or TRBV6-3 combines with J gene TRBJ2-3; 10 nucleotides match TRBD1. The germline gives CDR1 MNHEY, CDR2 SVGEGT. The CDR3 has 16 residues. With V trimmed by 8 bases and J by 4 bases, 12 bases remained unmatched. The CDR3 DNA reads as TGTGCCAGCGAGACCCGGGGACAGGGGACGGCAGATACGCAGTATTTT. It yields the protein CASETRGQGTADTQYF.

This clonotype came up a few times. This CDR3 reads CASSFDYEQYV. Written as DNA, the CDR3 is TGTGCCAGCAGTTTTGACTACGAGCAGTACGTC. The J gene is TRBJ2-7, the V gene TRBV6-1; D remains ambiguous. Trimming stripped 5 bases from V and 3 bases from J, with 5 bases between. Per the germline V gene, CDR1 is MNHNS and CDR2 is SASEGT. The CDR3 has 11 amino acids.

This clonotype was counted a few times. The chain is built from TRBV12-3 or TRBV12-4 and TRBJ2-1; TRBD2 matches at 10 bases. CDR3 length: 15 residues. V gave up 5 bases and J gave up 2 bases; unmatched junction bases: 3. CDR3 DNA sequence: TGTGCCAGCAGTGGAGCGGGAGGGCCCTACAATGAGCAGTTCTTC. It encodes CASSGAGGPYNEQFF.

This clonotype was counted many times. The J gene is TRBJ2-1, the V gene TRBV7-2; no firm D call. The CDR3 contains 14 residues. Trimming removed 2 bases from V and 8 bases from J, with 13 bases in between. Germline V CDR1 and CDR2: SGHTA, FQGNSA. The CDR3, as DNA: TGTGCCAGCAGCTTAATGAGCCCCCGGGATGAGCAGTTCTTC. It specifies CASSLMSPRDEQFF.

This clonotype was seen just once. The chain carries TRBV18 and TRBJ1-2, with D uncertain. This CDR3 is built from 16 residues. The V end lost 1 base, the J end lost 0 bases, and 12 bases lay between the germline ends. Germline V CDR1 and CDR2: KGHSH, LQKENI. CDR3: CASSPLLEVTNYGYTF. DNA for the CDR3: TGTGCCAGCTCACCACTTCTGGAAGTAACTAACTATGGCTACACCTTC. Complete variable domain (other parts from reference TRBV18 and TRBJ1-2): NAGVMQNPRHLVRRRGQEARLRCSPMKGHSHVYWYRQLPEEGLKFMVYLQKENIIDESGMPKERFSAEFPKEGPSILRIQQVVRGDSAAYFCASSPLLEVTNYGYTFGSGTRLTVV.

The J gene is TRBJ1-1, the V gene TRBV11-2, with unresolved D. The germline gives CDR1 SGHAT, CDR2 FQNNGV. The CDR3 has 13 amino acids. V lost 9 bases, J lost 1 base, and 12 bases lay in between. Written as DNA, the CDR3 is TGTGCCAGTCTTGCCAACAGGAACACTGAAGCTTTCTTT. Translated: CASLANRNTEAFF. The variable domain in full, completed from reference TRBV11-2 and TRBJ1-1, reads EAGVAQSPRYKIIEKRQSVAFWCNPISGHATLYWYQQILGQGPKLLIQFQNNGVVDDSQLPKDRFSAERLKGVDSTLKIQPAKLEDSAVYLCASLANRNTEAFFGQGTRLTVV.

This clonotype appeared a few times. J is TRBJ1-1 and V is TRBV29-1; D is uncertain. Trimming took 4 bases from V and 0 from J, leaving 9 bases between them. Germline CDR1 SQVTM, CDR2 ANQGSEA. This CDR3 is 13 amino acids long. The CDR3: CSVGGTMNTEAFF. The CDR3 coding sequence is TGCAGCGTTGGGGGAACCATGAACACTGAAGCTTTCTTT.

The table lists this clonotype with a few counts. The chain couples TRBV7-8 to TRBJ1-4; tentatively, D is TRBD1 (5 bases). The germline V gene encodes CDR1 SGHVS and CDR2 FQNEAQ. V was shortened by 1 base and J by 7 bases, with 10 bases between the two germline ends. CDR3 length: 14 residues. The chain's CDR3 is CASSLGSGPEKLFF. DNA of the CDR3: TGTGCCAGCAGCTTAGGTTCAGGGCCTGAAAAACTGTTTTTT.

This rearrangement joins TRBV19 to TRBJ2-2; 7 bases agree with TRBD2. This CDR3 contains 14 residues. Trimming removed 7 bases from V and 3 bases from J; junction bases left unmatched: 5. Germline assignment: CDR1 LNHDA and CDR2 SQIVND (reference sequence). CDR3 DNA sequence: TGTGCCAGTATCGCGCGGGAGTACACCGGGGAGCTGTTTTTT. Translating gives CASIAREYTGELFF.